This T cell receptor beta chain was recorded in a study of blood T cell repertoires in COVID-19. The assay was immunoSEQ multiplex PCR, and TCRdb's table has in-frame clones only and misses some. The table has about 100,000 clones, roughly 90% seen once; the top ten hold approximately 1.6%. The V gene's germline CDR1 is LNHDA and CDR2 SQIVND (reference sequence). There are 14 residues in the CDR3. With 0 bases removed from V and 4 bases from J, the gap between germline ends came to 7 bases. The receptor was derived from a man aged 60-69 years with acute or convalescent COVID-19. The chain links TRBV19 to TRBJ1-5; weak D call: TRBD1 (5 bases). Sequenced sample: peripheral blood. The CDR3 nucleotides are TGTGCCAGTAGTATAGATCAGGGTAATCAGCCCCAGCATTTT. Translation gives CASSIDQGNQPQHF.